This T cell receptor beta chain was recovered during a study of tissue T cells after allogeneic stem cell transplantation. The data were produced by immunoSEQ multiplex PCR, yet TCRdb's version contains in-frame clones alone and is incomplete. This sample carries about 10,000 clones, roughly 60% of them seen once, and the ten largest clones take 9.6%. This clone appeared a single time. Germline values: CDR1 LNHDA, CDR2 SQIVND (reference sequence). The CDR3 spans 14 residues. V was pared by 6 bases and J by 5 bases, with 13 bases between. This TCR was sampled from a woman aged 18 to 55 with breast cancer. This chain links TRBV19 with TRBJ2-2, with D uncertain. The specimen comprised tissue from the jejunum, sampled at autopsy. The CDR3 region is CASRRLLGTGELFF. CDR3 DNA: TGTGCCAGTAGGCGACTCCTTGGTACCGGGGAGCTGTTTTTT.